This record concerns one T cell receptor (beta chain) sequence. The antigen is undetermined. The data were obtained in a study of cytomegalovirus exposure and HLA in healthy donors. Notes on the study in general: An observed cluster of highly shared sequence variants was recorded as a likely sequencing artifact. Several of the most significant clusters appeared linked to common viral pathogens, based on a later analysis.

Researchers ran the PCR with 60 Vbeta and 13 Jbeta primers. Libraries were prepared by immunoSEQ multiplex PCR; TCRdb keeps only in-frame clonotypes and omits some of them. The sample holds some 120,000 clones; around 85% are singletons and the top ten take about 6.7%. The TCR comes from a woman aged 30 to 39 in good health and CMV-seropositive. Source material: PBMCs.

The CDR3 protein is CASSSAVSNQPQHF. In DNA form, the CDR3 reads TGTGCCAGCAGTTCTGCAGTTAGCAATCAGCCCCAGCATTTT. The chain has TRBV4-2 and TRBJ1-5; D ambiguous. The CDR3 covers 14 residues. Trimming pared 6 bases from V and 0 bases from J, leaving 9 bases between. Germline V gene lookup returns CDR1 LGHNA and CDR2 YNFKEQ.